This is a list of T cell receptor beta chains from one sample in a study of blood T cell repertoires in COVID-19. The assay was immunoSEQ multiplex PCR, and TCRdb's table has in-frame clones only and misses some. The table shows some 300,000 clones, with approximately 89% occurring only once. Sequences were obtained from PBMCs or T cells enriched from blood (not recorded which). These receptors came from a woman between 40 and 50 years old who had recovered from COVID-19. Each CDR3 is given with its conserved first and last residue. D genes are given only for firm matches. Size tells how often a clone was seen (once, few, many) or the class of an expanded clone, and some rows leave it out.

clone_size | j_call | v_call | d_call | cdr3_nt | cdr3_aa
. | TRBJ2-5 | TRBV19 | . | TGTGCCAGTAGTAAGGCTAGCCGCGCAGAGACCCAGTACTTC | CASSKASRAETQYF
few | TRBJ1-1 | TRBV19 | . | TGTGCCAGTAGTAGGCTTCAGGGTCGGGGGGACACTGAAGCTTTCTTT | CASSRLQGRGDTEAFF
. | TRBJ1-1 | TRBV14 | . | TGTGCCAGCAGCCAAGATGCAGGGTGGAACACTGAAGCTTTCTTT | CASSQDAGWNTEAFF
once | TRBJ2-1 | TRBV7-3 | TRBD2 | TGTGCCAGCAGCGTTAGCGGGGGAGTCAATGAGCAGTTCTTC | CASSVSGGVNEQFF
. | TRBJ2-7 | TRBV29-1 | TRBD1 | TGCAGCGTTGCGCGACAGGGAACCGGCGAGCAGTACTTC | CSVARQGTGEQYF
. | TRBJ2-7 | TRBV10-1 | . | TGCGCCAGCAGTGATTCGGGGGATCCAAGCGAGCAGTACTTC | CASSDSGDPSEQYF
. | TRBJ2-3 | TRBV7-3 | TRBD2 | TGTGCCAGCAGCCCATGGACTAGCGGGGTCTCAGATACGCAGTATTTT | CASSPWTSGVSDTQYF
. | TRBJ2-1 | TRBV9 | . | TGTGCCAGCAGCGTACCGGGAGCCTCCTATCATGAGCAGTTCTTC | CASSVPGASYHEQFF
. | TRBJ1-2 | TRBV27 | . | TGTGCCAGCAGTTCGAAGAGAACTAACTATGGCTACACCTTC | CASSSKRTNYGYTF
. | TRBJ2-7 | TRBV5-1 | TRBD2 | TGCGCCAGCAGCACTAGCGTGGGCTCCTACGAGCAGTACTTC | CASSTSVGSYEQYF
. | TRBJ2-1 | TRBV2 | . | TGTGCCAGCTCTGTCGGAATAGCGAGCAATGAGCAGTTCTTC | CASSVGIASNEQFF
. | TRBJ2-5 | TRBV18 | . | TGTGCCAGCGCTTCGGGGATGACGGAGACCCAGTACTTC | CASASGMTETQYF
. | TRBJ2-7 | TRBV5-5 | TRBD2 | TGTGCCAGCAGCCCGGGACTAGCGGGAGGGTACGAGCAGTACTTC | CASSPGLAGGYEQYF
once | TRBJ2-2 | TRBV24-1 | TRBD2 | TGTGCCACCAGTGGAAAGCTAGCGGGAGGTAGGAACACCGGGGAGCTGTTTTTT | CATSGKLAGGRNTGELFF
. | TRBJ1-5 | TRBV6-4 | . | TGTGCCAGCAGTGTCGGACTCGGGGAGCCCCAGCATTTT | CASSVGLGEPQHF